The 15 T cell receptor beta chains presented below share a single source sample, sequenced in a study of cytomegalovirus exposure and HLA in healthy donors. The PCR used 60 Vbeta and 13 Jbeta primers. Assay used: immunoSEQ multiplex PCR; TCRdb lists only in-frame clones, some missing. The sample lists 110,000 or so clones, 73% seen once, with roughly 8% in the top ten. The sequencing input was PBMCs. These TCRs come from a man aged 35-49 years in good health and CMV-seronegative.

The J gene is TRBJ2-3, the V gene TRBV6-5; tentatively, D is TRBD2 (5 bases). Germline V gene lookup returns CDR1 MNHEY and CDR2 SVGAGI. This CDR3 is built from 15 residues. V lost 7 bases, J lost 0 bases, and 14 bases lay in between. The CDR3 sequence: CASTKSGVSTDTQYF. Written as DNA, the CDR3 is TGTGCCAGCACTAAATCCGGGGTCAGCACAGATACGCAGTATTTT.

The chain joins TRBV6-6 to TRBJ2-3; weak D call: TRBD2 (7 bases). This CDR3 comprises 15 residues. Germline loops: CDR1 MNHNY, CDR2 SVGAGI (reference sequence). Trimming cost V 3 bases and J 0 bases, with 10 bases left between them. CDR3 nucleotides: TGTGCCAGCAGTTATGGGGGGGCTAGCACAGATACGCAGTATTTT. Translation gives CASSYGGASTDTQYF.

V is TRBV2 and J is TRBJ1-2; no firm D call. CDR3 length: 11 residues. The germline gives CDR1 SNHLY, CDR2 FYNNEI. V gave up 8 bases and J gave up 12 bases, with 16 bases separating them. CDR3 in amino acids: CASLKSGEDTF. CDR3 DNA: TGTGCCAGCCTTAAGAGCGGGGAGGACACCTTC.

In DNA form, the CDR3 reads TGTGCCAGCAGCGTGACAGGGGGGGACAGCAATCAGCCCCAGCATTTT. This gives the protein CASSVTGGDSNQPQHF. The chain uses TRBV5-5 and TRBJ1-5, with TRBD1 identical over 9 bases. Trimming removed 4 bases from V and 1 base from J; junction bases left unmatched: 6. In germline, CDR1 is SGHKS, CDR2 YYEKEE (reference sequence). This CDR3 comprises 16 residues.

The V gene is TRBV6-5, the J gene TRBJ1-2; D is undetermined. CDR1 and CDR2 from the germline V gene are MNHEY and SVGAGI. V lost 2 bases and J lost 1, with 11 bases in between. The CDR3 consists of 15 residues. Here the CDR3 reads CASSYDWYLNYGYTF. DNA of the CDR3: TGTGCCAGCAGTTACGACTGGTATCTTAACTATGGCTACACCTTC.

The CDR3 nucleotides read TGTGCCAGTAGTATAACGGTCTCCGACTCTGGAAACACCATATATTTT. Residues: CASSITVSDSGNTIYF. The chain links TRBV19 to TRBJ1-3, with D unclear. Trimming took off 2 bases at V and 0 bases at J, with 11 bases between the two ends. The CDR3 runs to 16 residues. In germline, CDR1 is LNHDA, CDR2 SQIVND (reference sequence).

This clone was recorded a few times. V and J are TRBV7-9 and TRBJ2-6; no clear D gene. Trimming shortened V by 1 base and J by 4 bases, and 11 bases separated the two germline ends. The CDR3 spans 16 residues. Germline V gives CDR1 SEHNR, CDR2 FQNEAQ (reference sequence). The CDR3 here is CASSLVLTSGANVLTF. The DNA of the CDR3 is TGTGCCAGCAGCTTAGTCCTAACGTCCGGGGCCAACGTCCTGACTTTC. The variable domain in full, with the rest retrieved from reference TRBV7-9 and TRBJ2-6, is DTGVSQNPRHKITKRGQNVTFRCDPISEHNRLYWYRQTLGQGPEFLTYFQNEAQLEKSRLLSDRFSAERPKGSFSTLEIQRTEQGDSAMYLCASSLVLTSGANVLTFGAGSRLTVL.

The chain couples TRBV7-9 to TRBJ2-7; TRBD1 agrees at 9 bases. CDR1 is SEHNR, CDR2 FQNEAQ, per germline (reference sequence). The V and J ends lost 7 bases and 5 bases, in that order; junction bases with no gene match: 9. The CDR3 loop spans 14 amino acids. The CDR3 is CASNLRDRADEQYF. As DNA, the CDR3 is TGTGCCAGCAACTTGCGGGACAGGGCAGACGAGCAGTACTTC. Full variable domain (rest looked up from reference TRBV7-9 and TRBJ2-7): DTGVSQNPRHKITKRGQNVTFRCDPISEHNRLYWYRQTLGQGPEFLTYFQNEAQLEKSRLLSDRFSAERPKGSFSTLEIQRTEQGDSAMYLCASNLRDRADEQYFGPGTRLTVT.

The genes are TRBV2 and TRBJ1-2; a possible D gene is TRBD1 (5 bases). Germline V gives CDR1 SNHLY, CDR2 FYNNEI. The CDR3 length is 14 residues. Trimming removed 5 bases at V and 8 bases at J, with 18 bases between. As DNA, the CDR3 is TGTGCCAGCAGTTTCTCTGGACAACTTGGCGGCTACACCTTC. Its protein product is CASSFSGQLGGYTF.

The chain joins TRBV5-4 to TRBJ1-1; 7 bases are a match to TRBD1. V shed 4 bases and J 2 bases; nucleotides not matched to a gene: 8. Germline lookup yields CDR1 SGHNT and CDR2 YYREEE (reference sequence). This CDR3 has 15 amino acids. Here the CDR3 reads CASSPETGTNTEAFF. CDR3 DNA: TGTGCCAGCAGCCCCGAGACAGGGACTAACACTGAAGCTTTCTTT.

This clone turned up a few times. The V and J genes are TRBV5-1 and TRBJ2-5, with 9 positions matching TRBD2. The V segment lost 0 bases and the J segment 0 bases; nucleotides outside the gene matches: 6. Germline-derived CDR1 and CDR2 are SGHRS and YFSETQ. The CDR3 is made up of 17 amino acids. The CDR3 protein is CASSLGASGANQETQYF. CDR3 in DNA: TGCGCCAGCAGCTTGGGTGCTAGCGGGGCTAACCAAGAGACCCAGTACTTC. The entire variable domain, with the rest obtained from reference TRBV5-1 and TRBJ2-5, is as follows: KAGVTQTPRYLIKTRGQQVTLSCSPISGHRSVSWYQQTPGQGLQFLFEYFSETQRNKGNFPGRFSGRQFSNSRSEMNVSTLELGDSALYLCASSLGASGANQETQYFGPGTRLLVL.

This clone was counted between two and nine times. The rearrangement uses TRBV4-1 and TRBJ2-6, with TRBD1 identical over 7 bases. Germline CDR1 is MGHRA and CDR2 is YSYEKL. The V segment lost 1 base and the J segment 0 bases; nucleotides outside the gene matches: 9. This CDR3 is built from 19 residues. The CDR3 protein is CASSQVGTEAFSGANVLTF. In nucleotides, the CDR3 is TGCGCCAGCAGCCAAGTTGGGACAGAGGCGTTCTCTGGGGCCAACGTCCTGACTTTC.

The chain has TRBV18 and TRBJ1-2; D is uncertain. Trimming took 4 bases from V and 4 from J, leaving 16 bases between them. From germline, CDR1 is KGHSH and CDR2 LQKENI. The CDR3 contains 15 residues. CDR3 loop: CASSREKRSPYGYTF. DNA for the CDR3: TGTGCCAGCTCACGAGAGAAACGGTCACCCTATGGCTACACCTTC.

This clone was observed a few times. The chain recombines TRBV30 with TRBJ2-7; D not resolved. Trimming pared 0 bases from V and 7 bases from J, leaving 13 bases between. This CDR3 is 13 amino acids long. Looked up from germline, CDR1 is GTSNPN and CDR2 is SVGIG (reference sequence). CDR3 sequence reads: CAWSVEARGEQYF. For the CDR3, the DNA is TGTGCCTGGAGTGTAGAGGCCCGTGGGGAGCAGTACTTC.

The genes are TRBV27 and TRBJ2-7; no reliable D call. This CDR3 has 12 residues. V shed 10 bases and J shed 0 bases, with 10 bases lying between them. Per germline, CDR1 MNHEY and CDR2 SMNVEV (reference sequence). The CDR3 bases are TGTGCCACCATGGCCATCTCCTACGAGCAGTACTTC. This gives the protein CATMAISYEQYF.